The rows below give T cell receptor beta chains drawn from one sample of a study of blood T cell repertoires in COVID-19. Sequencing used immunoSEQ multiplex PCR; TCRdb keeps in-frame clones, though not all of them. The data contain 190,000 or so clones, around 87% of them seen just once; the ten biggest clones take up 0.88%. Sample: peripheral blood. The receptor set was obtained from a woman aged 18-29 years who had recovered from COVID-19. CDR3s include the opening cysteine and the closing phenylalanine or tryptophan. The D gene is left open where the match is weak. The size entry is marked missing in some rows and otherwise reads once, few, many or a size class.

D gene	clone size	V gene	CDR3 length	J gene	CDR3 DNA	CDR3 protein
-	-	TRBV6-5	14	TRBJ2-5	TGTGCCAGCAGTTTCGCGGAGGCGGAAGAGACCCAGTACTTC	CASSFAEAEETQYF
-	-	TRBV7-9	15	TRBJ1-3	TGTGCCAGCAGCTTACAGGGGAGCTCTGGAAACACCATATATTTT	CASSLQGSSGNTIYF
-	once	TRBV27	15	TRBJ1-4	TGTGCCAGCAGTTCTTCAGGGGTCCTTAATGAAAAACTGTTTTTT	CASSSSGVLNEKLFF
-	once	TRBV9	13	TRBJ2-3	TGTGCCAGCAGCGTCAGGGCCACAGATACGCAGTATTTT	CASSVRATDTQYF
TRBD2	-	TRBV4-1	14	TRBJ2-3	TGCGCCAGCAGCCAGACTAGCGTCTTAGATACGCAGTATTTT	CASSQTSVLDTQYF
-	-	TRBV29-1	13	TRBJ1-2	TGCAGCGTGAATAACAGGGACACTTATGGCTACACCTTC	CSVNNRDTYGYTF
-	-	TRBV6-6	16	TRBJ1-2	TGTGCCAGCGTTACGGGGGGAACCCAATTAGGCTATGGCTACACCTTC	CASVTGGTQLGYGYTF
-	-	TRBV5-1	15	TRBJ2-5	TGCGCCAGCAGGGAGTGGCGTGGACTTCAAGAGACCCAGTACTTC	CASREWRGLQETQYF
-	-	TRBV6-2/TRBV6-3	18	TRBJ2-7	TGTGCCAGCAGTTACGGGGGGACAGCCCGTCCCAGCTCCTACGAGCAGTACTTC	CASSYGGTARPSSYEQYF
-	-	TRBV2	14	TRBJ2-3	TGTGCCAGCAGGACAGCCGTTAGGACAGATACGCAGTATTTT	CASRTAVRTDTQYF
TRBD2	-	TRBV6-4	13	TRBJ2-5	TGTGCCAGCATTGCGGGAGGTAGGGAGACCCAGTACTTC	CASIAGGRETQYF
TRBD1	-	TRBV14	15	TRBJ1-6	TGTGCCAGCAGCCAAGATGGGACAGGGTCCTCACCCCTCCACTTT	CASSQDGTGSSPLHF
TRBD2	-	TRBV5-4	17	TRBJ2-3	TGTGCCAGCAGCTTGGTTTTTTCGGGGGGGGGCACAGATACGCAGTATTTT	CASSLVFSGGGTDTQYF
TRBD2	few	TRBV5-1	15	TRBJ2-1	TGCGCCAGCAGCCTGACTAGCGGGGGGGCCAGTGAGCAGTTCTTC	CASSLTSGGASEQFF
TRBD1	-	TRBV7-2	15	TRBJ2-5	TGTGCCAGCAGCTCTAAGACAGGGGATCAAGAGACCCAGTACTTC	CASSSKTGDQETQYF
-	-	TRBV2	15	TRBJ2-3	TGTGCCAGCAGGGAAGATGTAACTAGCACAGATACGCAGTATTTT	CASREDVTSTDTQYF
TRBD1	-	TRBV9	17	TRBJ1-1	TGTGCCAGCAGCCCCCGATTACGAGACAGGGGGAACACTGAAGCTTTCTTT	CASSPRLRDRGNTEAFF